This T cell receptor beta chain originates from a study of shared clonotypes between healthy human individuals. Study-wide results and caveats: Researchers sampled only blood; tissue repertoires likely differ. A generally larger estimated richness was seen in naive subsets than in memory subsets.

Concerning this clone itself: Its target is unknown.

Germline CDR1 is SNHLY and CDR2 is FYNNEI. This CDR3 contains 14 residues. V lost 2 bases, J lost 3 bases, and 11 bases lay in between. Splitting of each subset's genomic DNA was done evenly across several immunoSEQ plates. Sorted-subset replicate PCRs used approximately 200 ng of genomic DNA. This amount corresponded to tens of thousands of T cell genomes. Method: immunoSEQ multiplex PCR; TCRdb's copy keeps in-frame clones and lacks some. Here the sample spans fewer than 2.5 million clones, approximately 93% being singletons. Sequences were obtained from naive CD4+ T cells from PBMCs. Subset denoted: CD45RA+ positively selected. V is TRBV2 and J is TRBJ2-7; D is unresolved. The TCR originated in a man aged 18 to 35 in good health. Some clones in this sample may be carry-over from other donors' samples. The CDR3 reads CASSEQAYNYEQYF. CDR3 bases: TGTGCCAGCAGTGAACAGGCATACAACTACGAGCAGTACTTC.